These 32 T cell receptor beta chains were all obtained from the same sample, sequenced in a study of radiation and T cells in renal cell carcinoma. Assay: immunoSEQ multiplex PCR; the TCRdb copy retains only in-frame clones and omits some. The sample has over 60,000 clones; about 86% are singletons. The time point denotes: blood 2 weeks post-SBRT. Regarding treatment: 15 Gy SBRT to primary tumor, nephrectomy 4 weeks later. The specimen comprised blood, sampled from a patient whose treatment included radiotherapy and nephrectomy. These receptors originate from a woman in her fifties or sixties with renal cell carcinoma.

The chain has TRBV6-4 and TRBJ2-3; 9 nucleotides match TRBD2. CDR1 is MRHNA and CDR2 is SNTAGT in the germline V gene. The CDR3 loop spans 15 amino acids. V lost 5 bases, J lost 0 bases, and 3 bases stayed unmatched. The CDR3 coding sequence is TGTGCCAGCAGTCCTAGCGGGGTTAGCACAGATACGCAGTATTTT. Protein sequence: CASSPSGVSTDTQYF.

The chain combines TRBV5-3 with TRBJ2-1; 7 nucleotides align to TRBD2. TRBV5-3 belongs to the ORF category, with a function that is uncertain. Trimming cost V 0 bases and J 9 bases; bases outside gene matches: 15. CDR3 length equals 17 residues. The CDR3 nucleotides are TGTGCCAGAAGCTTGGCCCCGGGACTAAGTGTAGCGGGTGAGCAGTTCTTC. This codes for CARSLAPGLSVAGEQFF.

The V call is TRBV6-1, the J call TRBJ2-7, with D possibly being TRBD1 or TRBD2 (5 bases each). The CDR3 runs to 15 residues. The V gene's germline CDR1 is MNHNS and CDR2 SASEGT. V was cut by 4 bases and J by 2 bases, with 15 bases left in between. For the CDR3, the DNA is TGTGCCAGCAGTGTTTCCGGGACGGACCCCTACGAGCAGTACTTC. Encoded protein: CASSVSGTDPYEQYF.

This clone was counted at least ten times. The rearrangement uses TRBV19 and TRBJ1-4, with a weak D call TRBD1 (5 bases). Trimming took off 6 bases at V and 3 bases at J, with 17 bases between the two ends. The CDR3 is 16 residues long. Germline CDR1 and CDR2: LNHDA and SQIVND (reference sequence). The CDR3 is CASSNQYGAANEKLFF. In DNA form, the CDR3 reads TGTGCCAGTAGCAACCAGTACGGGGCGGCTAATGAAAAACTGTTTTTT.

The rearrangement links TRBV28 to TRBJ1-1; TRBD1 matches 8 bases. J was trimmed by 3 bases and V by 6 bases; bases with no gene match: 12. CDR3 size: 16 residues. Germline V gene sequence: CDR1 MDHEN, CDR2 SYDVKM. The CDR3 loop reads CASSEYPQGGHTEAFF. DNA for the CDR3: TGTGCCAGCAGCGAATACCCACAGGGGGGGCACACTGAAGCTTTCTTT.

This chain uses TRBV19 with TRBJ1-5; D not resolved. There are 12 residues in the CDR3. Trimming took 3 bases from V and 10 from J, leaving 10 bases between them. Looked up from germline, CDR1 is LNHDA and CDR2 is SQIVND (reference sequence). CDR3: CASSMNDSPQHF. The CDR3 DNA is TGTGCCAGTAGTATGAACGACTCCCCCCAGCATTTT.

This clone occurred once. The chain uses TRBV5-6 and TRBJ2-3; TRBD2 matches 8 bases. V lost 4 bases to trimming and J lost 0 bases; unmatched junction nucleotides: 7. In germline, CDR1 is SGHDT, CDR2 YYEEEE. The CDR3 loop spans 16 amino acids. CDR3 DNA sequence: TGTGCCAGCAGCGATAGCGGGGCGCTTAGCACAGATACGCAGTATTTT. This gives the protein CASSDSGALSTDTQYF. Using reference TRBV5-6 and TRBJ2-3 for the parts outside the CDR3, the full variable domain is DAGVTQSPTHLIKTRGQQVTLRCSPKSGHDTVSWYQQALGQGPQFIFQYYEEEERQRGNFPDRFSGHQFPNYSSELNVNALLLGDSALYLCASSDSGALSTDTQYFGPGTRLTVL.

The chain combines TRBV7-9 with TRBJ1-1; 7 bases agree with TRBD1. V lost 5 bases, J lost 0 bases, and 12 bases stayed unmatched. The germline CDR1 and CDR2 sequences are SEHNR and FQNEAQ (reference sequence). The CDR3 length is 17 residues. The CDR3 protein is CASSPLWDSIMNTEAFF. CDR3 DNA: TGTGCCAGCAGCCCTCTTTGGGACAGCATCATGAACACTGAAGCTTTCTTT.

The rearrangement links TRBV5-4 to TRBJ1-1; D unresolved. CDR3 size: 13 residues. Germline CDR1 reads SGHNT; CDR2 reads YYREEE (reference sequence). Trimming removed 2 bases from V and 3 bases from J, with 8 bases in between. This CDR3 is CASSLPDHTEAFF. CDR3 nucleotide sequence: TGTGCCAGCAGCTTACCAGACCACACTGAAGCTTTCTTT.

This chain links TRBV10-3 with TRBJ1-1; weak D call: TRBD1 (5 bases). Looked up from germline, CDR1 is ENHRY and CDR2 is SYGVKD. This CDR3 region has 15 residues. Trimming left V 7 bases short and J 1 base short, with 16 bases between. CDR3 sequence (DNA): TGTGCCATCACTACGGGGACGGCGCAGAACACTGAAGCTTTCTTT. It codes for CAITTGTAQNTEAFF.

A few counts support this clone. The rearrangement links TRBV4-1 to TRBJ1-4; D gene unclear. Germline lookup yields CDR1 MGHRA and CDR2 YSYEKL. CDR3 length: 15 amino acids. The ends were cut back, 1 base at V and 0 bases at J, with 6 bases in the middle. CDR3 region: CASSQGPATNEKLFF. Here the CDR3 DNA reads TGCGCCAGCAGCCAAGGGCCGGCAACTAATGAAAAACTGTTTTTT.

This clone was seen a single time. V is TRBV5-4 and J is TRBJ2-7; D may correspond to TRBD1 or TRBD2 (6 bases each). Germline loops: CDR1 SGHNT, CDR2 YYREEE (reference sequence). The CDR3 has 16 amino acids. The V end was cut by 2 bases, the J end by 6 bases, with 21 bases between. The CDR3 DNA follows: TGTGCCAGCAGCTTAATTAAGATGGGGGGCCGGCCCGAGCAGTACTTC. Its translation is CASSLIKMGGRPEQYF.

The gene calls are TRBV7-2 and TRBJ2-2; 7 positions match TRBD2. This CDR3 has 16 amino acids. Germline CDR1 SGHTA, CDR2 FQGNSA. The V gene end was trimmed by 5 bases and the J gene end by 1 base; junction bases not matched to a gene: 7. CDR3 nucleotide sequence: TGTGCCAGCAGCCAGATGGCTAGCGGGAACACCGGGGAGCTGTTTTTT. Protein product: CASSQMASGNTGELFF.

V usage is TRBV5-1 and J usage is TRBJ2-1, with 7 positions matching TRBD2. V shed 3 bases, J shed 10 bases, and the junction held 1 base outside the gene matches. The germline V gene encodes CDR1 SGHRS and CDR2 YFSETQ. The length of the CDR3 is 11 residues. The CDR3 spells CASSSGGEQFF. The CDR3 DNA follows: TGCGCCAGCAGCTCCGGGGGGGAGCAGTTCTTC. Based on the CDR3 plus reference TRBV5-1 and TRBJ2-1, the full variable domain is KAGVTQTPRYLIKTRGQQVTLSCSPISGHRSVSWYQQTPGQGLQFLFEYFSETQRNKGNFPGRFSGRQFSNSRSEMNVSTLELGDSALYLCASSSGGEQFFGPGTRLTVL.

This chain links TRBV30 with TRBJ2-3; TRBD2 matches at 14 bases. CDR3 length: 16 amino acids. Germline lookup yields CDR1 GTSNPN and CDR2 SVGIG (reference sequence). The V segment lost 2 bases and the J segment 6 bases; nucleotides outside the gene matches: 7. Here the CDR3 DNA reads TGTGCCTGGAGTCCGTCACGGACTAGCGGGGGGGATACGCAGTATTTT. Its protein product is CAWSPSRTSGGDTQYF.

The chain recombines TRBV19 with TRBJ1-5; tentative D call: TRBD1 (5 bases). This CDR3 comprises 13 residues. V lost 7 bases and J 4 bases, leaving 11 bases between the germline ends. Germline values: CDR1 LNHDA, CDR2 SQIVND (reference sequence). The CDR3 sequence: CASNLGGNQPQHF. The CDR3 region has the DNA TGTGCCAGTAACCTGGGGGGGAATCAGCCCCAGCATTTT.

CDR3 amino acids: CAIKREGSYEQYF. The CDR3 region has the DNA TGTGCCATCAAAAGGGAGGGTTCCTACGAGCAGTACTTC. The V call is TRBV6-1, the J call TRBJ2-7; 7 positions agree with TRBD2. Per germline, CDR1 MNHNS and CDR2 SASEGT. The CDR3 runs to 13 residues. J lost 1 base, V lost 10 bases, and 7 bases had no gene match.

The chain carries TRBV30 and TRBJ2-1; no firm D call. Trimming took 4 bases from V and 4 from J, leaving 11 bases between them. Per germline, CDR1 GTSNPN and CDR2 SVGIG (reference sequence). The CDR3 totals 13 residues. CDR3 protein: CAWKKNSYNEQFF. The CDR3 DNA sequence: TGTGCCTGGAAAAAGAACAGTTACAATGAGCAGTTCTTC.

The rearrangement links TRBV5-4 to TRBJ2-7, with D perhaps TRBD1 or TRBD2 (5 bases each). This CDR3 has 16 amino acids. Germline CDR1 and CDR2: SGHNT and YYREEE (reference sequence). Trimming removed 3 bases at V and 1 base at J, with 17 bases between. The CDR3 spells CASSWGSGRASYEQYF. The DNA of the CDR3 is TGTGCCAGCAGCTGGGGGAGCGGTCGTGCTTCCTACGAGCAGTACTTC. The variable domain in full, completed from reference TRBV5-4 and TRBJ2-7, reads ETGVTQSPTHLIKTRGQQVTLRCSSQSGHNTVSWYQQALGQGPQFIFQYYREEENGRGNFPPRFSGLQFPNYSSELNVNALELDDSALYLCASSWGSGRASYEQYFGPGTRLTVT.

This clone is a singleton in its sample. This chain joins TRBV29-1 and TRBJ1-2; no firm D call. Germline lookup yields CDR1 SQVTM and CDR2 ANQGSEA. V lost 4 bases, J lost 0 bases, and 15 bases lay in between. The CDR3 loop spans 15 amino acids. For the CDR3, the DNA is TGCAGCGTTGGGGAGGGTCCCATCGCTAACTATGGCTACACCTTC. Translation: CSVGEGPIANYGYTF. Looking up the rest from reference TRBV29-1 and TRBJ1-2 gives the full variable domain: SAVISQKPSRDICQRGTSLTIQCQVDSQVTMMFWYRQQPGQSLTLIATANQGSEATYESGFVIDKFPISRPNLTFSTLTVSNMSPEDSSIYLCSVGEGPIANYGYTFGSGTRLTVV.

This clone appeared once. The chain couples TRBV28 to TRBJ1-1, with D maybe TRBD1 (5 bases). CDR3 size: 15 residues. Germline assignment: CDR1 MDHEN and CDR2 SYDVKM. Trimming pared 3 bases from V and 7 bases from J, leaving 18 bases between. This CDR3 reads CASSLGGGEESEAFF. The CDR3 nucleotides are TGTGCCAGCAGTTTGGGCGGAGGGGAGGAGAGTGAAGCTTTCTTT.

This chain connects TRBV6-6 to TRBJ1-1, with no clear D. Trimming took 6 bases from V and 10 from J, leaving 15 bases between them. From germline, CDR1 is MNHNY and CDR2 SVGAGI (reference sequence). The CDR3 loop spans 12 amino acids. The CDR3 DNA follows: TGTGCCAGCAGGACATACGGAGTTAGAGCTTTCTTT. Amino acid sequence: CASRTYGVRAFF.

The chain couples TRBV7-2 to TRBJ2-6; no clear D. V lost 0 bases to trimming and J lost 2 bases, with 11 bases between them. Germline lookup yields CDR1 SGHTA and CDR2 FQGNSA. The CDR3 covers 17 residues. CDR3 sequence reads: CASSLAAIGAGANVLTF. CDR3 in DNA: TGTGCCAGCAGCTTAGCGGCAATTGGGGCTGGGGCCAACGTCCTGACTTTC.

This chain connects TRBV7-2 to TRBJ2-7, with 8 bases matching TRBD1. Germline CDR1 and CDR2: SGHTA and FQGNSA. The CDR3 is made up of 14 amino acids. V lost 5 bases, J lost 3 bases, and 6 bases stayed unmatched. CDR3 nucleotides: TGTGCCAGCAGCCCCCGGACAGGGAGCTACGAGCAGTACTTC. It specifies CASSPRTGSYEQYF.

The rearrangement joins TRBV19 to TRBJ2-5; 11 bases align to TRBD2. Germline V gene lookup returns CDR1 LNHDA and CDR2 SQIVND (reference sequence). The CDR3 extends over 15 amino acids. The V and J ends lost 7 bases and 4 bases, in that order; junction bases with no gene match: 8. CDR3: CASTHRLAGLETQYF. DNA of the CDR3: TGTGCCAGTACCCACAGACTAGCGGGATTAGAGACCCAGTACTTC.

This sequence joins TRBV6-1 and TRBJ1-4, with TRBD1 as a possible D gene (5 bases). From germline, CDR1 is MNHNS and CDR2 SASEGT. Trimming pared 6 bases from V and 2 bases from J, leaving 10 bases between. CDR3 size: 14 residues. The DNA for the CDR3 is TGTGCCAGCAGGTTGGGGGACACTAATGAAAAACTGTTTTTT. Protein product: CASRLGDTNEKLFF.

This chain joins TRBV5-5 and TRBJ2-7; 8 bases align to TRBD1. This CDR3 region has 14 residues. J lost 2 bases, V lost 2 bases, and 3 bases had no gene match. Germline V gene data show CDR1 as SGHKS and CDR2 as YYEKEE (reference sequence). CDR3 sequence (DNA): TGTGCCAGCAGCTTAAGGACAGGGCCCTACGAGCAGTACTTC. Protein: CASSLRTGPYEQYF.

The chain recombines TRBV7-9 with TRBJ2-5, with a tentative D call TRBD2 (5 bases). CDR1 and CDR2 from the germline V gene are SEHNR and FQNEAQ (reference sequence). The CDR3 is made up of 13 amino acids. V lost 3 bases and J lost 4, with 9 bases in between. The CDR3 nucleotides read TGTGCCAGCAGCTTCGGGGAAGGAGAGACCCAGTACTTC. It encodes CASSFGEGETQYF.

V usage is TRBV5-4 and J usage is TRBJ2-2, with TRBD2 matching over 8 bases. The germline V gene has CDR1 SGHNT and CDR2 YYREEE (reference sequence). The CDR3 loop spans 15 amino acids. Trimming cost V 7 bases and J 3 bases; bases outside gene matches: 8. The CDR3 reads CASGLAGADTGELFF. CDR3 nucleotides: TGTGCCAGCGGTCTAGCGGGTGCGGACACCGGGGAGCTGTTTTTT.

The V and J genes are TRBV5-1 and TRBJ2-1; 9 bases are a match to TRBD1. The CDR3 loop spans 14 amino acids. CDR1 is SGHRS, CDR2 YFSETQ, per germline. After removal of 0 bases from V and 9 bases from J, the junction contained 4 bases not matched to a gene. The DNA for the CDR3 is TGCGCCAGCAGCTTGGGACAGGGGGAGGGTGAGCAGTTCTTC. It specifies CASSLGQGEGEQFF.

The chain uses TRBV6-5 and TRBJ1-2; maybe TRBD1 (6 bases). V gave up 3 bases and J gave up 3 bases, with 11 bases separating them. This CDR3 spans 14 amino acids. Germline V gene data show CDR1 as MNHEY and CDR2 as SVGAGI. The CDR3 loop is CASSYQGRDYGYTF. CDR3 bases: TGTGCCAGCAGTTATCAGGGGCGCGACTATGGCTACACCTTC.

The chain links TRBV28 to TRBJ1-3; D is uncertain. Germline V CDR1 and CDR2: MDHEN, SYDVKM. Trimming left V 6 bases short and J 0 bases short, with 18 bases between. The CDR3 length is 17 residues. CDR3 DNA sequence: TGTGCCAGCAGGTCCTCTCCAAGACACCTCTCTGGAAACACCATATATTTT. Its translation: CASRSSPRHLSGNTIYF.